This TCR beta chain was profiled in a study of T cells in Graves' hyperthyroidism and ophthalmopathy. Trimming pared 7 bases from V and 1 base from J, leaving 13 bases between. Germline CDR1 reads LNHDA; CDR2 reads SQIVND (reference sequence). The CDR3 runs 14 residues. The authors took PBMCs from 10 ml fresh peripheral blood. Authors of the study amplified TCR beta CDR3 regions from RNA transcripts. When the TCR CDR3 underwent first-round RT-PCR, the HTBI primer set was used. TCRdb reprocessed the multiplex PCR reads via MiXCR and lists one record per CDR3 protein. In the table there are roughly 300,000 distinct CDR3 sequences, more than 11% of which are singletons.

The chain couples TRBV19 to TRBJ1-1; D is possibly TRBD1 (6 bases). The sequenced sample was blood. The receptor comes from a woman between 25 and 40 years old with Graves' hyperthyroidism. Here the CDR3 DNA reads TGTGCCAGTACCTGGACAGCGGCGAACACTGAAGCTTTCTTT. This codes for CASTWTAANTEAFF.